This T cell receptor beta chain was observed in a study of somatic mutations in cytotoxic T cells in rheumatoid arthritis. The study, taken as a whole, reports: There was no knowledge of the antigen targets of the expanded CD8+ clones.

As to this clone: Its specificity is unknown.

Generated by immunoSEQ multiplex PCR, the TCRdb table keeps only in-frame clones and is missing some. Seen here are around 15,000 clones, about 80% observed once, and the top ten hold roughly 12%. The receptor comes from an adult with rheumatoid arthritis. Sequences were obtained from CD8+ T cells sorted from blood.

As DNA, the CDR3 is TGCGCCAGCAGCCCGCAGCCGGGAGATGAGCAGTTCTTC. Residues: CASSPQPGDEQFF. V and J are TRBV4-1 and TRBJ2-1; tentatively, D is TRBD2 (6 bases). Per the germline V gene, CDR1 is MGHRA and CDR2 is YSYEKL. Trimming stripped 4 bases from V and 8 bases from J, with 12 bases between. CDR3 length: 13 amino acids.